One sample yielded the 25 T cell receptor beta chains listed below, sequenced in a study of OX40 agonist ivuxolimab in advanced cancers. Clones were read by immunoSEQ multiplex PCR, and TCRdb kept only the in-frame ones, dropping some. The table shows roughly 28,000 clones, with roughly 92% occurring only once. This specimen was CD4+ or CD8+ T cells sorted from blood, taken in a trial of the OX40 agonist ivuxolimab. The receptor source for this set is an adult with an advanced solid tumor such as melanoma, head and neck, liver or kidney cancer.

The V and J genes are TRBV4-1 and TRBJ2-5, with D unclear. The CDR3 is made up of 15 amino acids. Germline V gene data show CDR1 as MGHRA and CDR2 as YSYEKL. V was cut by 0 bases and J by 5 bases, with 13 bases left in between. The CDR3 nucleotides read TGCGCCAGCAGCCAAGATGCGACTGCCCGGGAGACCCAGTACTTC. Its translation is CASSQDATARETQYF.

This clone showed up just a few times. The chain links TRBV5-1 to TRBJ2-7; the match to TRBD2 covers 8 bases. This CDR3 region has 15 residues. Germline V gene lookup returns CDR1 SGHRS and CDR2 YFSETQ. V lost 5 bases to trimming and J lost 2 bases; unmatched junction nucleotides: 9. The CDR3 loop is CASSQGLEKTYEQYF. The CDR3 DNA is TGCGCCAGCAGTCAGGGACTAGAGAAGACCTACGAGCAGTACTTC.

The chain links TRBV5-8 to TRBJ2-2; 11 bases are a match to TRBD1. V lost 3 bases and J lost 1; bases outside the gene matches: 5. The V gene's germline CDR1 is SGHTS and CDR2 YDEGEE. This CDR3 contains 17 residues. The CDR3 sequence: CASSSDRGLENTGELFF. CDR3 DNA: TGTGCCAGCAGCTCGGACAGGGGGCTAGAGAACACCGGGGAGCTGTTTTTT.

The J gene is TRBJ2-7, the V gene TRBV27, with 7 bases lining up with TRBD2. The germline CDR1 and CDR2 sequences are MNHEY and SMNVEV (reference sequence). V shed 4 bases, J shed 4 bases, and the junction held 7 bases outside the gene matches. There are 14 residues in the CDR3. The CDR3: CASSSGGSIYEQYF. The CDR3 DNA reads TGTGCCAGCAGTTCAGGCGGGAGTATTTACGAGCAGTACTTC.

The chain is built from TRBV5-4 and TRBJ2-7, with 8 bases lining up with TRBD1. This CDR3 region has 13 residues. Unmatched junction bases numbered 7, after V lost 10 bases and J lost 1 base. The V gene's germline CDR1 is SGHNT and CDR2 YYREEE (reference sequence). For the CDR3, the DNA is TGTGCCGTGAGGACAGGGACTTCCTACGAGCAGTACTTC. Its protein is CAVRTGTSYEQYF.

The chain links TRBV9 to TRBJ2-5; D may be TRBD1 (6 bases). Germline V gene lookup returns CDR1 SGDLS and CDR2 YYNGEE. Deletions cut 0 bases from V and 5 bases from J, with 14 bases between. The CDR3 has 15 amino acids. CDR3 loop: CASSVVSGAGETQYF. Here the CDR3 DNA reads TGTGCCAGCAGCGTAGTTTCAGGGGCTGGGGAGACCCAGTACTTC.

The gene calls are TRBV28 and TRBJ2-7; D possibly corresponds to TRBD1 (5 bases). Trimming left V 5 bases short and J 3 bases short, with 14 bases between. The CDR3 has 14 residues. The germline V gene has CDR1 MDHEN and CDR2 SYDVKM. The CDR3 sequence: CASSPQEWDYEQYF. For the CDR3, the DNA is TGTGCCAGCAGTCCACAGGAATGGGACTACGAGCAGTACTTC.

The chain is built from TRBV18 and TRBJ2-1; D uncertain. Germline V lookup: CDR1 KGHSH, CDR2 LQKENI. CDR3 length equals 12 residues. Deletions cut 3 bases from V and 9 bases from J, with 9 bases between. In DNA, the CDR3 is TGTGCCAGCTCACCCACCCTTGGTGAGCAGTTCTTC. It encodes CASSPTLGEQFF.

The chain joins TRBV29-1 to TRBJ1-1; TRBD1 is a possible D gene (5 bases). Trimming took off 0 bases at V and 0 bases at J, with 14 bases between the two ends. This CDR3 region has 16 residues. CDR1 and CDR2 (germline): SQVTM, ANQGSEA. As DNA, the CDR3 is TGCAGCGTTGAAGATCGGGAGGGGACCATGAACACTGAAGCTTTCTTT. It translates to CSVEDREGTMNTEAFF.

The V gene is TRBV5-6, the J gene TRBJ1-2, with D perhaps TRBD1 (5 bases). This CDR3 is 14 amino acids long. CDR1 is SGHDT, CDR2 YYEEEE, per germline. The V end lost 3 bases, the J end lost 0 bases, and 9 bases lay between the germline ends. CDR3 protein: CASSSTGTNYGYTF. In DNA, the CDR3 is TGTGCCAGCAGCTCCACAGGTACTAACTATGGCTACACCTTC.

This rearrangement joins TRBV9 to TRBJ2-7, with TRBD1 matching 7 bases. The CDR3 is 12 residues long. Germline V gene lookup returns CDR1 SGDLS and CDR2 YYNGEE. J lost 3 bases, V lost 3 bases, and 0 bases had no gene match. CDR3 sequence reads: CASSGQGYEQYF. The CDR3 DNA reads TGTGCCAGCAGCGGACAGGGCTACGAGCAGTACTTC.

The V call is TRBV6-1, the J call TRBJ1-4; D is unclear. The ends were cut back, 4 bases at V and 7 bases at J, with 22 bases in the middle. This CDR3 comprises 17 residues. Germline V gives CDR1 MNHNS, CDR2 SASEGT. The DNA of the CDR3 is TGTGCCAGCAGTGGTCAACAAGGGATTCTCCTGAGTGAAAAACTGTTTTTT. Its protein product is CASSGQQGILLSEKLFF.

The table lists this clone with a count of one. The chain employs TRBV19 and TRBJ2-7; D possibly corresponds to TRBD1 (6 bases). Deletions cut 4 bases from V and 6 bases from J, with 7 bases between. The CDR3 loop spans 11 amino acids. Germline values: CDR1 LNHDA, CDR2 SQIVND (reference sequence). CDR3 bases: TGTGCCAGTAGTAGAGGGGGCGAGCAGTACTTC. This codes for CASSRGGEQYF.

The rearrangement links TRBV7-9 to TRBJ1-1; 7 bases are shared with TRBD1. The CDR3 has 14 amino acids. Trimming took 9 bases from V and 0 from J; bases not matched to a gene: 7. The germline V gene encodes CDR1 SEHNR and CDR2 FQNEAQ (reference sequence). This CDR3 is CARQRQGVNTEAFF. In DNA, the CDR3 is TGTGCCAGACAACGGCAGGGGGTGAACACTGAAGCTTTCTTT.

The chain has TRBV5-4 and TRBJ2-1; 7 nucleotides align to TRBD1. The germline V gene encodes CDR1 SGHNT and CDR2 YYREEE (reference sequence). J gave up 7 bases and V 2 bases, and 6 bases lay outside the gene matches. There are 14 residues in the CDR3. The CDR3 nucleotides read TGTGCCAGCAGCTTTAGCGACAGGGTGAATGAGCAGTTCTTC. This sequence encodes CASSFSDRVNEQFF.

The rearrangement links TRBV6-1 to TRBJ1-5; D is perhaps TRBD1 (5 bases). Germline CDR1 and CDR2: MNHNS and SASEGT. The V gene lost 4 bases and the J gene lost 5 bases, with 21 bases spanning the gap. CDR3 length equals 17 residues. CDR3 sequence reads: CASSGGIDRWVHQPQHF. The CDR3 bases are TGTGCCAGCAGTGGGGGCATTGATCGGTGGGTCCATCAGCCCCAGCATTTT.

This clone was observed once. The gene calls are TRBV5-4 and TRBJ2-7; 7 bases align to TRBD1. After removal of 4 bases from V and 0 bases from J, the junction contained 7 bases not matched to a gene. From germline, CDR1 is SGHNT and CDR2 YYREEE (reference sequence). This CDR3 region has 15 residues. DNA for the CDR3: TGTGCCAGCAGCCCAGAGACAGGGTCCTCCTACGAGCAGTACTTC. Translation: CASSPETGSSYEQYF.

The chain recombines TRBV27 with TRBJ1-2; 8 bases fit TRBD1. The CDR3 length is 13 residues. The V gene's germline CDR1 is MNHEY and CDR2 SMNVEV (reference sequence). The V and J ends lost 3 bases and 5 bases, in that order; junction bases with no gene match: 2. CDR3 nucleotides: TGTGCCAGCAGTTTCGGACAGGGTTATGGCTACACCTTC. Protein product: CASSFGQGYGYTF.

This clone was seen a single time. The chain links TRBV7-9 to TRBJ1-1, with D hard to call. The V end lost 1 base, the J end lost 6 bases, and 6 bases lay between the germline ends. The CDR3 contains 12 residues. Germline V gene lookup returns CDR1 SEHNR and CDR2 FQNEAQ (reference sequence). The CDR3 nucleotides read TGTGCCAGCAGCTTAGGGCGCGCTGAAGCTTTCTTT. The encoded protein is CASSLGRAEAFF.

J is TRBJ2-3 and V is TRBV6-1; possible D gene TRBD1, 5 bases. CDR3 length: 15 residues. Per the germline V gene, CDR1 is MNHNS and CDR2 is SASEGT. Trimming removed 2 bases from V and 2 bases from J, with 11 bases in between. The CDR3 DNA reads as TGTGCCAGCAGTGAACAGGGTGGCAACACAGATACGCAGTATTTT. Translating gives CASSEQGGNTDTQYF.

The chain recombines TRBV6-1 with TRBJ2-2; 8 bases are shared with TRBD1. CDR1 MNHNS and CDR2 SASEGT come from the germline V gene. Unmatched junction bases numbered 5, after V lost 6 bases and J lost 5 bases. The CDR3 contains 14 residues. CDR3: CASSPTGETGELFF. CDR3 nucleotide sequence: TGTGCCAGCAGCCCGACAGGGGAAACCGGGGAGCTGTTTTTT.

This clone was recorded once. The CDR3 is CASRTGGGPYTEAFF. The CDR3 DNA sequence: TGTGCCAGCAGGACAGGGGGCGGTCCATACACTGAAGCTTTCTTT. The chain combines TRBV28 with TRBJ1-1; 10 bases align to TRBD1. V lost 6 bases, J lost 3 bases, and 7 bases stayed unmatched. The CDR3 has 15 amino acids. Germline loops: CDR1 MDHEN, CDR2 SYDVKM.

This chain links TRBV6-6 with TRBJ2-7; TRBD1 aligns across 9 bases. CDR3 size: 15 residues. V shed 5 bases, J shed 2 bases, and the junction held 7 bases outside the gene matches. Germline CDR1 is MNHNY and CDR2 is SVGAGI (reference sequence). The CDR3, as DNA: TGTGCCAGCAGTGACCGGGACAGGGTTACCTACGAGCAGTACTTC. This encodes CASSDRDRVTYEQYF.

The chain has TRBV27 and TRBJ1-6; no clear D. Germline loops: CDR1 MNHEY, CDR2 SMNVEV (reference sequence). The germline V and J ends were trimmed by 3 bases and 7 bases, with 16 bases remaining between them. The CDR3 covers 16 residues. CDR3 sequence reads: CASSFSFGEWNSPLHF. The CDR3, as DNA: TGTGCCAGCAGTTTCTCCTTTGGGGAATGGAATTCACCCCTCCACTTT.

The chain combines TRBV19 with TRBJ2-1, with TRBD2 as a possible D gene (5 bases). With 4 bases removed from V and 7 bases from J, the gap between germline ends came to 14 bases. The CDR3 length is 14 residues. CDR1 LNHDA and CDR2 SQIVND come from the germline V gene (reference sequence). The CDR3 sequence: CASSSLALLNEQFF. Written as DNA, the CDR3 is TGTGCCAGTAGTAGTCTAGCTCTCCTTAATGAGCAGTTCTTC.